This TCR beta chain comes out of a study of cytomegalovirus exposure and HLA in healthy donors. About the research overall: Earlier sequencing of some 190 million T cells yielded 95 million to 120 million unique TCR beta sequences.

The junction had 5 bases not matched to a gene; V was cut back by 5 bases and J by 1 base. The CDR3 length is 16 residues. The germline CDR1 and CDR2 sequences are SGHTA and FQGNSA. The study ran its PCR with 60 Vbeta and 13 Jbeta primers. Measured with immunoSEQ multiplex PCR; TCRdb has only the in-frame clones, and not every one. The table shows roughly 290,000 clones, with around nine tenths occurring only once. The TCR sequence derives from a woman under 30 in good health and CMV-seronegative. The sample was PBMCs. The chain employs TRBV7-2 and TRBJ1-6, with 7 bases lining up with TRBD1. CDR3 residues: CASSRLGQSYNSPLHF. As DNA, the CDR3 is TGTGCCAGCAGCCGCTTGGGACAGTCCTATAATTCACCCCTCCACTTT.